A single sample gave rise to the 7 T cell receptor beta chains below, sequenced in a study of a mutant IDH1 vaccine in newly diagnosed glioma. Using immunoSEQ multiplex PCR, the repertoire was profiled, and TCRdb retains in-frame clones only, with some absent. The sample has tens of thousands of clones; around 85% are singletons. Which antigens these TCRs recognize remains unknown. Stated time point: week 23, last vaccination. With topical imiquimod, each dose of the vaccine consisted of 300 ug of mutant IDH1 20-mer peptide. Material: PBMCs, obtained from a glioma patient whose treatment included an IDH1 peptide vaccine. The receptors here all came from a man aged 25 to 40 with glioma. Some clones in this sample may be carry-over from other donors' samples.

The chain uses TRBV28 and TRBJ2-1; D may be TRBD2 (5 bases). The V and J ends lost 2 bases and 12 bases respectively, with 5 bases between them. The CDR3 has 10 amino acids. Germline V gene lookup returns CDR1 MDHEN and CDR2 SYDVKM. CDR3 nucleotides: TGTGCCAGCAGTTTAGGGAGGCAGTTCTTC. This encodes CASSLGRQFF.

The CDR3 loop reads CASSGRVMPQHF. CDR3 DNA sequence: TGTGCCAGTAGTGGCCGGGTCATGCCCCAGCATTTT. The rearrangement links TRBV19 to TRBJ1-5; D is undetermined. CDR1 and CDR2 from the germline V gene are LNHDA and SQIVND (reference sequence). The V gene lost 5 bases and the J gene lost 9 bases, with 11 bases spanning the gap. The CDR3 has 12 residues.

The V and J genes are TRBV5-4 and TRBJ2-5; D may be TRBD1 (5 bases). From germline, CDR1 is SGHNT and CDR2 YYREEE (reference sequence). V dropped 5 bases and J dropped 5 bases, with 19 bases sitting between them. The CDR3 covers 15 residues. CDR3 protein: CASSTGVGRWETQYF. CDR3 coding DNA: TGTGCCAGCAGTACAGGTGTGGGGCGCTGGGAGACCCAGTACTTC.

This chain links TRBV5-6 with TRBJ2-7; the D is unclear. The CDR3 spans 11 residues. CDR1 SGHDT and CDR2 YYEEEE come from the germline V gene. V lost 4 bases, J lost 5 bases, and 7 bases lay in between. CDR3 sequence reads: CASSHSDEQYF. The DNA of the CDR3 is TGTGCCAGCAGCCACTCGGACGAGCAGTACTTC. The full variable domain, its missing parts supplied by reference TRBV5-6 and TRBJ2-7, is DAGVTQSPTHLIKTRGQQVTLRCSPKSGHDTVSWYQQALGQGPQFIFQYYEEEERQRGNFPDRFSGHQFPNYSSELNVNALLLGDSALYLCASSHSDEQYFGPGTRLTVT.

This clone was seen once. The rearrangement uses TRBV11-2 and TRBJ1-1, with TRBD1 as a possible D gene (5 bases). Germline CDR1 SGHAT, CDR2 FQNNGV. V lost 0 bases to trimming and J lost 6 bases, with 8 bases between them. This CDR3 has 13 amino acids. The CDR3 reads CASSLERDAEAFF. The CDR3 nucleotides are TGTGCCAGCAGCTTAGAAAGGGACGCTGAAGCTTTCTTT.

The rearrangement uses TRBV27 and TRBJ1-2, with D hard to call. V lost 0 bases and J 4 bases, leaving 12 bases between the germline ends. The CDR3 sequence is 15 residues long. Germline lookup yields CDR1 MNHEY and CDR2 SMNVEV (reference sequence). The CDR3 region has the DNA TGTGCCAGCAGTTTATCAAGTAGCATAATCTATGGCTACACCTTC. Translated: CASSLSSSIIYGYTF.

The chain links TRBV29-1 to TRBJ2-5; the D gene is possibly TRBD1 (5 bases). V was trimmed by 6 bases and J by 1 base, leaving 12 bases between them. The CDR3 sequence is 13 residues long. The V gene's germline CDR1 is SQVTM and CDR2 ANQGSEA. In DNA form, the CDR3 reads TGCAGCGTGATTACAGGAGTCCAAGAGACCCAGTACTTC. Translated, it gives CSVITGVQETQYF. Together with reference TRBV29-1 and TRBJ2-5, the CDR3 gives the full variable domain: SAVISQKPSRDICQRGTSLTIQCQVDSQVTMMFWYRQQPGQSLTLIATANQGSEATYESGFVIDKFPISRPNLTFSTLTVSNMSPEDSSIYLCSVITGVQETQYFGPGTRLLVL.